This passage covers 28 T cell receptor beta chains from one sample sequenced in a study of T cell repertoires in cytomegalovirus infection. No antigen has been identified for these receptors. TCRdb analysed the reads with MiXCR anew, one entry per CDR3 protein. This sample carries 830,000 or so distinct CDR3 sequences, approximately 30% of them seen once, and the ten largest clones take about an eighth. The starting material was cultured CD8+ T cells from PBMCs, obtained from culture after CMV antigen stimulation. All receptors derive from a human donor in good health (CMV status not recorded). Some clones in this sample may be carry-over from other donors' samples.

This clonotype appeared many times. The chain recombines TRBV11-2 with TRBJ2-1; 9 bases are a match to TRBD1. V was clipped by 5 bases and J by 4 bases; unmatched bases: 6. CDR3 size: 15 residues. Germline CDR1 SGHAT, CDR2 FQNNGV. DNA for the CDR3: TGTGCCAGCAGCCTGGGACAGGGTTTTTACAATGAGCAGTTCTTC. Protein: CASSLGQGFYNEQFF.

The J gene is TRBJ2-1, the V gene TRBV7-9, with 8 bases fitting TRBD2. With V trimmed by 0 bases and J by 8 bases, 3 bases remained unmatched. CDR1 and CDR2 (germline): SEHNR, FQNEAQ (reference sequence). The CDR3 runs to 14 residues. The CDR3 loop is CASSLAGLDYEQFF. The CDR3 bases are TGTGCCAGCAGCTTAGCGGGACTAGACTATGAGCAGTTCTTC.

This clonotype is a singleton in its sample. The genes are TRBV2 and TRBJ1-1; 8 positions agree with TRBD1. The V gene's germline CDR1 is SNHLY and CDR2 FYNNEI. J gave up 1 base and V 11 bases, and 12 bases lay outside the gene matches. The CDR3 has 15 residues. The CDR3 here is CACPKGGTGNTEAFF. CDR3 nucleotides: TGTGCCTGTCCAAAGGGGGGGACAGGGAACACTGAAGCTTTCTTT. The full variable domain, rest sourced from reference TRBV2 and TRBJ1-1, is EPEVTQTPSHQVTQMGQEVILRCVPISNHLYFYWYRQILGQKVEFLVSFYNNEISEKSEIFDDQFSVERPDGSNFTLKIRSTKLEDSAMYFCACPKGGTGNTEAFFGQGTRLTVV.

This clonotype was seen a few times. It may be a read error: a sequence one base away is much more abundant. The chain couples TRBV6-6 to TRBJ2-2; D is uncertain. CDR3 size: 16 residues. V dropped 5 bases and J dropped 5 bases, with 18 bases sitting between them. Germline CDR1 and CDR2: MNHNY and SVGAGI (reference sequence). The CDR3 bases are TGTGCCAGCAGTCCCTTGTCGGACGTGGGGACCGGGGAGCTGTTTTTT. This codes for CASSPLSDVGTGELFF.

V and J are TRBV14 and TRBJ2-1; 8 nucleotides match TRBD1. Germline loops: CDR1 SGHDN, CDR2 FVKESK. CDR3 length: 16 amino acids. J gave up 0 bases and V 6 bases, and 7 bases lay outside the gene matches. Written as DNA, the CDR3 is TGTGCCAGCAGTCCTAAGGGGACAGGCTCCTACAATGAGCAGTTCTTC. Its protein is CASSPKGTGSYNEQFF.

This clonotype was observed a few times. DNA of the CDR3: TGCAGTGCTAGAGATGGCGCGTTAACCTTAGCCAAAAACATTCAGTACTTC. Its translation: CSARDGALTLAKNIQYF. The chain employs TRBV20-1 and TRBJ2-4; D is ambiguous. Germline assignment: CDR1 DFQATT and CDR2 SNEGSKA (reference sequence). This CDR3 is 17 amino acids long. The V end was cut by 0 bases, the J end by 0 bases, with 15 bases between.

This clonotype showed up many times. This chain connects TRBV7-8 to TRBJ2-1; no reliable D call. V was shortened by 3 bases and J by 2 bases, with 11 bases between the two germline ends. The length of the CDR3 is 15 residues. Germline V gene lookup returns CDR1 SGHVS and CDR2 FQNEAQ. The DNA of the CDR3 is TGTGCCAGCAGCTTCGACTCACCCCCCTACAATGAGCAGTTCTTC. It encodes CASSFDSPPYNEQFF.

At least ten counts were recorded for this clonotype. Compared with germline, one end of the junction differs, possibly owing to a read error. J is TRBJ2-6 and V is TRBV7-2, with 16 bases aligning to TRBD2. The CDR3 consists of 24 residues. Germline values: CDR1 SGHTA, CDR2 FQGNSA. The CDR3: CASSLRKRVPGLAGGLPGANDLTF. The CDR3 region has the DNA TGTGCCAGCAGCTTAAGAAAAAGGGTACCGGGACTAGCGGGGGGGCTCCCTGGGGCCAACGACCTGACTTTC.

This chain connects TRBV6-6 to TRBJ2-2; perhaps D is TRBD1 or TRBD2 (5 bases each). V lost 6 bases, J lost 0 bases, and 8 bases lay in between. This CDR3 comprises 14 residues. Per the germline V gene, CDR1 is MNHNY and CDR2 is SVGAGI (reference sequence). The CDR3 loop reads CASRVGANTGELFF. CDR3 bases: TGTGCCAGCAGGGTGGGGGCGAACACCGGGGAGCTGTTTTTT.

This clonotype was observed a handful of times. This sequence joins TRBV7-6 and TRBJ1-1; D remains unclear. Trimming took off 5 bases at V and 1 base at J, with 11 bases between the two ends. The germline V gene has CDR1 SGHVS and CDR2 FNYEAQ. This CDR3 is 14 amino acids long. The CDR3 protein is CASSSRSENTEAFF. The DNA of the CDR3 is TGTGCCAGCAGCAGCAGAAGTGAGAACACTGAAGCTTTCTTT.

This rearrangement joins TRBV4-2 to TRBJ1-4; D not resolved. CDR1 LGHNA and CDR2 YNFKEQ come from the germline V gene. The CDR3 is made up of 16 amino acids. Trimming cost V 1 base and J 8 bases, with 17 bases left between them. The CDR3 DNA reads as TGTGCCAGCAGCCAAGTTTCGGGAGCCCCGGTGGAAAAACTGTTTTTT. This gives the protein CASSQVSGAPVEKLFF.

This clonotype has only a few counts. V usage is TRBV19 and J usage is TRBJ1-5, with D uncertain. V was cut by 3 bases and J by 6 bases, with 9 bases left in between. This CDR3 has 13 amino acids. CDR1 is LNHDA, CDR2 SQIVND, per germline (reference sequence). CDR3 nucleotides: TGTGCCAGTAGTATTGGGCCCGGTCAGCCCCAGCATTTT. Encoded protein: CASSIGPGQPQHF.

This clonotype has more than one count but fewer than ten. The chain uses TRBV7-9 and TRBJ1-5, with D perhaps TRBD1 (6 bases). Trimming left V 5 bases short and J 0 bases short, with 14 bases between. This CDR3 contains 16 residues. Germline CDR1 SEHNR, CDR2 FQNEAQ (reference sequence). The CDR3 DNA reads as TGTGCCAGCAGCGCACAGGGCCCGTATAGCAATCAGCCCCAGCATTTT. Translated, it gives CASSAQGPYSNQPQHF.

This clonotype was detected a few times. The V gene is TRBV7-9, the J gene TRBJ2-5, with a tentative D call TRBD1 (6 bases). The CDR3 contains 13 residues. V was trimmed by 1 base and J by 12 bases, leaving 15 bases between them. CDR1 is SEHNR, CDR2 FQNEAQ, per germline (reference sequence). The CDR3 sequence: CASSLEFSWTEYF. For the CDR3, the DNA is TGTGCCAGCAGCTTAGAGTTCAGTTGGACAGAGTACTTC.

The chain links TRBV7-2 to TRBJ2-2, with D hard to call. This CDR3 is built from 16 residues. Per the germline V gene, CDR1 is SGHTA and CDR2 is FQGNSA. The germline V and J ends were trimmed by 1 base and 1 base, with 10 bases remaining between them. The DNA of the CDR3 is TGTGCCAGCAGCTTAGGGTTGAGACAGAACACCGGGGAGCTGTTTTTT. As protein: CASSLGLRQNTGELFF.

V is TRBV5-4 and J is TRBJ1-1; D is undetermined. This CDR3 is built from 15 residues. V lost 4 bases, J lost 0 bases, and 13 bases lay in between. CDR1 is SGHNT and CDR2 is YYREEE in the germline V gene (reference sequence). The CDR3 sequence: CASSPWRKLNTEAFF. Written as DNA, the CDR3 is TGTGCCAGCAGCCCCTGGCGGAAGCTGAACACTGAAGCTTTCTTT. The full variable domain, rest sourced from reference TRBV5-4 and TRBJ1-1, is ETGVTQSPTHLIKTRGQQVTLRCSSQSGHNTVSWYQQALGQGPQFIFQYYREEENGRGNFPPRFSGLQFPNYSSELNVNALELDDSALYLCASSPWRKLNTEAFFGQGTRLTVV.

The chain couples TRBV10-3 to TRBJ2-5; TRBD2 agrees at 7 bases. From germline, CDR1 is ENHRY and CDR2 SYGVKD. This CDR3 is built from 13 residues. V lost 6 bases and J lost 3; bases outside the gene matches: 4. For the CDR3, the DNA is TGTGCCATCAGGGCTAGCGGTGAAGAGACCCAGTACTTC. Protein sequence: CAIRASGEETQYF.

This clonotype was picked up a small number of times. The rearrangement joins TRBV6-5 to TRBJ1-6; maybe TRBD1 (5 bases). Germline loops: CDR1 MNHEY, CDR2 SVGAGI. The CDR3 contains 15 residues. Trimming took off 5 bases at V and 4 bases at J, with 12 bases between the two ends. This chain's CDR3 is CASSTGGRYNSPLHF. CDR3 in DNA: TGTGCCAGCAGTACGGGGGGACGGTATAATTCACCCCTCCACTTT.

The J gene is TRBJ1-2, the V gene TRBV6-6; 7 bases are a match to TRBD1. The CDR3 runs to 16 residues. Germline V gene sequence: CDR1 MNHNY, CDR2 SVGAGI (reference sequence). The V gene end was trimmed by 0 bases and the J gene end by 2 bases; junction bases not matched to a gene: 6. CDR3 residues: CASSYSDRGQNYGYTF. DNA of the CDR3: TGTGCCAGCAGTTACTCTGATAGGGGGCAGAACTATGGCTACACCTTC.

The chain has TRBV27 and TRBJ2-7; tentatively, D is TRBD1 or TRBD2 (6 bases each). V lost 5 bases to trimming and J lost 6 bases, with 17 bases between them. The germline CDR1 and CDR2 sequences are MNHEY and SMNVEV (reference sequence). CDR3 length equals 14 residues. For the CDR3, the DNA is TGTGCCAGCAGTCCCTCGGGGGCGTCCGGCGAGCAGTACTTC. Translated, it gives CASSPSGASGEQYF.

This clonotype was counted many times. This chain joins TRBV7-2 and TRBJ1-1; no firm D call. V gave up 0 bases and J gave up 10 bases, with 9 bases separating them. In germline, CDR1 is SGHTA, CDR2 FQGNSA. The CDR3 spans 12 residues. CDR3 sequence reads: CASSLARGVAFF. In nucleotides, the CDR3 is TGTGCCAGCAGCTTAGCACGGGGAGTAGCTTTCTTT. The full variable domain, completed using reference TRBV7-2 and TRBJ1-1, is GAGVSQSPSNKVTEKGKDVELRCDPISGHTALYWYRQSLGQGLEFLIYFQGNSAPDKSGLPSDRFSAERTGGSVSTLTIQRTQQEDSAVYLCASSLARGVAFFGQGTRLTVV.

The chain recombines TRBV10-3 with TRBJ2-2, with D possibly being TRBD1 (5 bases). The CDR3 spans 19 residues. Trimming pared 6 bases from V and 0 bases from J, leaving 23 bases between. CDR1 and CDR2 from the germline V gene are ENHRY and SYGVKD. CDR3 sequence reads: CAISRPTGNNGPNTGELFF. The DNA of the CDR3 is TGTGCCATCAGCCGACCTACAGGAAACAACGGGCCGAACACCGGGGAGCTGTTTTTT.

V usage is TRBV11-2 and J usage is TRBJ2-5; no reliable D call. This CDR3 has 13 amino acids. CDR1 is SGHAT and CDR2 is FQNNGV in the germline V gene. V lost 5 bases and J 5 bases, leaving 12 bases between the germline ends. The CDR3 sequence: CASSPFGVETQYF. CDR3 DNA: TGTGCCAGCAGCCCTTTTGGAGTGGAGACCCAGTACTTC.

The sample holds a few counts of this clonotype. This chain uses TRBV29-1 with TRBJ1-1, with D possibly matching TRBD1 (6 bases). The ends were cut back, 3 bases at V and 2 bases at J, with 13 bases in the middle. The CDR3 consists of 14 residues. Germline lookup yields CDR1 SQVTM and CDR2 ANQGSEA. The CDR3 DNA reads TGCAGCGTTGAGCCAGGGGACGGAAACACTGAAGCTTTCTTT. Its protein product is CSVEPGDGNTEAFF.

CDR3 amino acids: CASSPELAGGNNEQFF. The CDR3 DNA follows: TGTGCCAGCAGCCCGGAACTAGCGGGGGGGAATAATGAGCAGTTCTTC. The gene calls are TRBV11-2 and TRBJ2-1; 13 nucleotides match TRBD2. Germline CDR1 is SGHAT and CDR2 is FQNNGV. The CDR3 consists of 16 residues. Unmatched junction bases numbered 8, after V lost 5 bases and J lost 7 bases.

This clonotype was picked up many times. CDR3 DNA sequence: TGTGCCAGCAGCTTCCCCCGGTACAATGAGCAGTTCTTC. It is translated as CASSFPRYNEQFF. This chain links TRBV7-9 with TRBJ2-1; no firm D call. This CDR3 is 13 amino acids long. Trimming took 3 bases from V and 4 from J, leaving 7 bases between them. Germline V gene lookup returns CDR1 SEHNR and CDR2 FQNEAQ (reference sequence).

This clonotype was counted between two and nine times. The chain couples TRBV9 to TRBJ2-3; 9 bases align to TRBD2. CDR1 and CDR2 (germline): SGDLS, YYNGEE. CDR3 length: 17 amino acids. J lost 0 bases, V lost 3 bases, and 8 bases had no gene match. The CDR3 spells CASSEKRGARSTDTQYF. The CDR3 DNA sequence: TGTGCCAGCAGCGAAAAGCGGGGGGCCCGTAGCACAGATACGCAGTATTTT.

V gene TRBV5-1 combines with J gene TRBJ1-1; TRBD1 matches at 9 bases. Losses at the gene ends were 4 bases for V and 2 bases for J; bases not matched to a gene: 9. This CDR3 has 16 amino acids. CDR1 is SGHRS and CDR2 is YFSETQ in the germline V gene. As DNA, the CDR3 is TGCGCCAGCAGCACCGGACAGGGGATTTTAAACACTGAAGCTTTCTTT. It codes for CASSTGQGILNTEAFF.